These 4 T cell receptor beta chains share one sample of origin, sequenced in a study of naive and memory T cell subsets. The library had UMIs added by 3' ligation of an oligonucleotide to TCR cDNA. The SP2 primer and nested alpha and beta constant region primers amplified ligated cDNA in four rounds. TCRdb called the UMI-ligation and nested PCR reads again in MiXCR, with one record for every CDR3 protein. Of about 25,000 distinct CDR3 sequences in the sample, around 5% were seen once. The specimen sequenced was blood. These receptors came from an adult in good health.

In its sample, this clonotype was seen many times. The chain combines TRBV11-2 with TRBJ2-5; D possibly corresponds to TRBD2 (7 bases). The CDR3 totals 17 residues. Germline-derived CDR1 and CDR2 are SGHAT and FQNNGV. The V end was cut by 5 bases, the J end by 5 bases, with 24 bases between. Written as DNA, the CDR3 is TGTGCCAGCAGCCAGGGCGAGGGGGGGAGTGATGTGGAGACCCAGTACTTC. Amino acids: CASSQGEGGSDVETQYF.

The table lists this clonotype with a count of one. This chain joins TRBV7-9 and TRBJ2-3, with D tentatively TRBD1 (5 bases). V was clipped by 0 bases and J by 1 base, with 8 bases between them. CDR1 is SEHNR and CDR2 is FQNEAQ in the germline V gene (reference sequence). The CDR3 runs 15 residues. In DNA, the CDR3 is TGTGCCAGCAGCTTAGCCAGGGTCGGCACAGATACGCAGTATTTT. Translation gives CASSLARVGTDTQYF.

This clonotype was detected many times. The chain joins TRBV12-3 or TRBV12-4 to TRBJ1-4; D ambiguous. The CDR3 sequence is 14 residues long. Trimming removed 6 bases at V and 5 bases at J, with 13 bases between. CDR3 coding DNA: TGTGCCAGCAGACACCGACGGTTGAATGAAAAACTGTTTTTT. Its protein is CASRHRRLNEKLFF.

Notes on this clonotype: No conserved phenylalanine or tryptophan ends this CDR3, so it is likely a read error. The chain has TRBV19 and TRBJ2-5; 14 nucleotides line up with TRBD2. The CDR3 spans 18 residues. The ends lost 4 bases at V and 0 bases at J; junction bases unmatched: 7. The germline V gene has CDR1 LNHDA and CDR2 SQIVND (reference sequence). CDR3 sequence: CASSTPGLAGEYQETQYS. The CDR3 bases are TGTGCCAGTAGTACCCCGGGACTAGCGGGAGAGTACCAAGAGACCCAGTACTCC.